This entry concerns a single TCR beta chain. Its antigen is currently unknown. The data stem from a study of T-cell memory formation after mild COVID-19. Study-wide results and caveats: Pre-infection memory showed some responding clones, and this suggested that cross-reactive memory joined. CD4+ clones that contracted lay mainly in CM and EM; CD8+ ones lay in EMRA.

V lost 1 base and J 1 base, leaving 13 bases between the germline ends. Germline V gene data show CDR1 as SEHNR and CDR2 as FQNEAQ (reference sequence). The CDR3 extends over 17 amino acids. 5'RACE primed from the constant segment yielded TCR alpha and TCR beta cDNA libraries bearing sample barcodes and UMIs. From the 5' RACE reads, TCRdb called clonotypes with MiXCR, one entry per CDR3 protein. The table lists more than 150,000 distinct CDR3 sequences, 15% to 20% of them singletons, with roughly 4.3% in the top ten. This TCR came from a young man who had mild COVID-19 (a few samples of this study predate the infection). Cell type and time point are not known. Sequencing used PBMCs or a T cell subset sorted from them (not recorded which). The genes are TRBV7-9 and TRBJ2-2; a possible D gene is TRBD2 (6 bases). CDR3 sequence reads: CASSLGWRARNTGELFF. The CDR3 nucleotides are TGTGCCAGCAGCTTAGGGTGGAGGGCCAGGAACACCGGGGAGCTGTTTTTT.